This TCR beta chain was identified during a study of blood T cell repertoires in COVID-19. In the study overall: Both acute and convalescent COVID-19 samples were obtained from the United States, Italy and Spain. The cDNA or gDNA used as material had been derived from T cells, B-cell-depleted T cells, or PBMCs.

Authors' analysis steps: Quantification of nucleated cells was approximated via reference gene primer amplification. The assay was immunoSEQ multiplex PCR, and TCRdb's table has in-frame clones only and misses some. V and J calls and clone size are those listed in that table; D and trimming were worked out from the DNA. The sample consists of 200,000 to 300,000 clones, 75% to 90% of them appearing once. This CDR3 contains 13 residues. V lost 9 bases and J 0 bases, leaving 10 bases between the germline ends. Germline V lookup: CDR1 SNHLY, CDR2 FYNNEI. The rearrangement uses TRBV2 and TRBJ2-3; a weak D match, TRBD1 (5 bases). This clonotype was obtained from a woman in her 40s with acute or convalescent COVID-19. The sample comprised peripheral blood. The CDR3 loop is CASSTVSTDTQYF. As DNA, the CDR3 is TGTGCCAGTTCGACAGTTAGCACAGATACGCAGTATTTT.